Below are 21 T cell receptor beta chains sequenced from a single sample in a study of shared clonotypes between healthy human individuals. TCRdb's table, derived via immunoSEQ multiplex PCR, lists solely in-frame clones and lacks some. The table lists 550,000 to 600,000 clones, roughly 79% of them singletons. Sequencing was done on a sample of PBMCs. The source is a woman aged 40 to 55 in good health. Some clones in this sample may be carry-over from other donors' samples.

The V and J genes are TRBV10-2 and TRBJ2-5; 9 bases agree with TRBD1. Germline CDR1 is WSHSY and CDR2 is SAAADI. The length of the CDR3 is 14 residues. With 8 bases clipped from V and 5 bases from J, the junction kept 9 bases outside the gene matches. The CDR3 coding sequence is TGCGCCAGCGTCGGGACAGGGAAGCCCGAGACCCAGTACTTC. This gives the protein CASVGTGKPETQYF.

This clone has only one observation. A read error may explain this, as a much larger clone is one base away. V gene TRBV5-6 combines with J gene TRBJ1-1; D gene ambiguous. CDR1 is SGHDT and CDR2 is YYEEEE in the germline V gene. Trimming shortened V by 4 bases and J by 1 base, and 2 bases separated the two germline ends. There are 11 residues in the CDR3. CDR3 bases: TGTGCCAGCAGCAAGAACACTGAAGCTTTCTTT. This sequence encodes CASSKNTEAFF.

In regard to this clone: This likely came from a read error, as a far larger clone is one base away. The chain carries TRBV4-3 and TRBJ2-6, with no clear D. The germline V and J ends were trimmed by 0 bases and 0 bases, with 6 bases remaining between them. The CDR3 loop spans 16 amino acids. Germline lookup yields CDR1 LGHNA and CDR2 YSLEER. The CDR3 here is CASSQEMGSGANVLTF. The CDR3 DNA follows: TGCGCCAGCAGCCAAGAAATGGGCTCTGGGGCCAACGTCCTGACTTTC.

V usage is TRBV15 and J usage is TRBJ2-1; a weak D match, TRBD2 (5 bases). Deletions cut 2 bases from V and 10 bases from J, with 15 bases between. The CDR3 spans 14 residues. Germline V CDR1 and CDR2: LNHNV, YYDKDF (reference sequence). The chain's CDR3 is CATSRTDSEGEQFF. The CDR3 DNA reads as TGTGCCACCAGCAGAACCGATAGCGAAGGAGAGCAGTTCTTC.

This chain joins TRBV19 and TRBJ1-1; 9 bases agree with TRBD1. The V segment lost 7 bases and the J segment 5 bases; nucleotides outside the gene matches: 8. Per germline, CDR1 LNHDA and CDR2 SQIVND (reference sequence). The CDR3 is 14 residues long. The CDR3 coding sequence is TGTGCCAGTACCCGGGACAGGGTGGAAACTGAAGCTTTCTTT. Translated, it gives CASTRDRVETEAFF.

This chain connects TRBV5-1 to TRBJ2-1, with 7 bases matching TRBD2. The CDR3 extends over 16 amino acids. Unmatched junction bases numbered 11, after V lost 2 bases and J lost 6 bases. CDR1 and CDR2 (germline): SGHRS, YFSETQ. CDR3 bases: TGCGCCAGCAGCTTACTTACGCCCAGCGGGATCAATGAGCAGTTCTTC. It encodes CASSLLTPSGINEQFF.

This clone was detected ten times or more. This sample also contains other DNA sequences that code for the same CDR3. The CDR3 sequence is CASTEYGTGGGKEKLFF. In nucleotides, the CDR3 is TGTGCCAGCACCGAATACGGGACAGGGGGCGGAAAGGAAAAACTGTTTTTT. This rearrangement joins TRBV7-2 to TRBJ1-4; 12 positions match TRBD1. This CDR3 has 17 residues. Trimming at V came to 7 bases and at J to 8 bases, leaving 14 bases not matched to a gene. Germline values: CDR1 SGHTA, CDR2 FQGNSA.

The gene calls are TRBV5-4 and TRBJ1-2, with D perhaps TRBD1 (5 bases). The V and J ends lost 4 bases and 0 bases respectively, with 7 bases between them. Looked up from germline, CDR1 is SGHNT and CDR2 is YYREEE (reference sequence). The CDR3 has 13 residues. Here the CDR3 DNA reads TGTGCCAGCAGCGAGACAGCTAACTATGGCTACACCTTC. It codes for CASSETANYGYTF.

The chain links TRBV5-1 to TRBJ2-7; TRBD2 is a possible D gene (5 bases). CDR3 length: 15 residues. Germline CDR1 and CDR2: SGHRS and YFSETQ. V dropped 2 bases and J dropped 3 bases, with 15 bases sitting between them. The CDR3 nucleotides read TGCGCCAGCAGCTTAGGGCCGGGGAATATCTACGAGCAGTACTTC. Protein: CASSLGPGNIYEQYF.

The chain recombines TRBV4-2 with TRBJ2-3, with D possibly called TRBD1 or TRBD2 (5 bases each). Germline V gene data show CDR1 as LGHNA and CDR2 as YNFKEQ. The V gene lost 1 base and the J gene lost 2 bases, with 7 bases spanning the gap. The CDR3 runs 14 residues. CDR3 residues: CASSQGGATDTQYF. Here the CDR3 DNA reads TGTGCCAGCAGCCAAGGAGGGGCCACAGATACGCAGTATTTT.

This sequence joins TRBV15 and TRBJ1-4; D is undetermined. The CDR3 is made up of 15 amino acids. Germline V gives CDR1 LNHNV, CDR2 YYDKDF (reference sequence). V lost 1 base to trimming and J lost 8 bases, with 14 bases between them. CDR3 region: CATSRGPPSGEKLFF. The CDR3 bases are TGTGCCACCAGCAGAGGGCCTCCTTCCGGGGAAAAACTGTTTTTT.

This clone was found once. This rearrangement joins TRBV19 to TRBJ1-5; a possible D gene is TRBD1 (5 bases). With 6 bases removed from V and 3 bases from J, the gap between germline ends came to 18 bases. Per the germline V gene, CDR1 is LNHDA and CDR2 is SQIVND (reference sequence). This CDR3 has 16 amino acids. CDR3 residues: CASRTLARAANQPQHF. For the CDR3, the DNA is TGTGCCAGTAGGACGCTCGCCAGGGCGGCCAATCAGCCCCAGCATTTT.

The table lists this clone with a few counts. This chain connects TRBV19 to TRBJ1-5; D ambiguous. Germline CDR1 is LNHDA and CDR2 is SQIVND (reference sequence). The CDR3 spans 14 residues. Trimming took 5 bases from V and 3 from J, leaving 11 bases between them. The CDR3 bases are TGTGCCAGTAGTCCAGGACCCCACAATCAGCCCCAGCATTTT. Translating it yields CASSPGPHNQPQHF.

This clone came up many times. The sample carries other DNA sequences with the same CDR3. The chain carries TRBV2 and TRBJ2-7; 13 bases agree with TRBD2. The length of the CDR3 is 15 residues. Germline-derived CDR1 and CDR2 are SNHLY and FYNNEI. Trimming at V came to 4 bases and at J to 2 bases, leaving 2 bases not matched to a gene. The CDR3 DNA reads as TGTGCCAGCAGTGTGACTAGCGGGGGGCCCTACGAGCAGTACTTC. Its translation: CASSVTSGGPYEQYF.

V gene TRBV11-2 combines with J gene TRBJ2-7; the D gene is possibly TRBD2 (5 bases). V was cut by 3 bases and J by 6 bases, with 12 bases left in between. Germline assignment: CDR1 SGHAT and CDR2 FQNNGV. The CDR3 covers 13 residues. CDR3 sequence (DNA): TGTGCCAGCAGCTTCCGCGTCGGGGTCGAGCAGTACTTC. Encoded protein: CASSFRVGVEQYF.

For this clone: A far larger clone lies a single base away; this is likely a read error. Other DNA sequences in this sample translate to the same CDR3. V is TRBV30 and J is TRBJ1-4, with a tentative D call TRBD1 (5 bases). The CDR3 totals 14 residues. Trimming took off 4 bases at V and 4 bases at J, with 13 bases between the two ends. CDR1 and CDR2 (germline): GTSNPN, SVGIG (reference sequence). CDR3 region: CAWNPGLGNEKLFF. The CDR3 DNA reads TGTGCCTGGAATCCAGGGCTGGGTAATGAAAAACTGTTTTTT.

This clone was seen a handful of times. The rearrangement uses TRBV7-6 and TRBJ1-2; 7 positions match TRBD1. This CDR3 is built from 14 residues. Trimming took 5 bases from V and 4 from J; bases not matched to a gene: 7. Germline loops: CDR1 SGHVS, CDR2 FNYEAQ. CDR3 sequence reads: CASSLSGQSYGYTF. CDR3 sequence (DNA): TGTGCCAGCAGCCTATCGGGACAGAGCTATGGCTACACCTTC.

This sequence joins TRBV21-1 and TRBJ2-7; the table names TRBD2, a call not compared with the DNA. TRBV21-1 is a listed pseudogene. This CDR3 contains 11 residues. The CDR3 is CASNHSYEQYF. The CDR3 nucleotides read TGTGCCAGCAACCATAGCTACGAGCAGTACTTC.

DNA of the CDR3: TGTGCCAGCAGCCTCGTCGGGAAGTCCACAGATACGCAGTATTTT. This gives the protein CASSLVGKSTDTQYF. The chain uses TRBV7-9 and TRBJ2-3; D might be TRBD2 (5 bases). Trimming removed 5 bases from V and 2 bases from J, with 14 bases in between. The CDR3 spans 15 residues. From germline, CDR1 is SEHNR and CDR2 FQNEAQ (reference sequence).

The chain recombines TRBV7-8 with TRBJ2-1; 12 bases match TRBD1. The germline V gene encodes CDR1 SGHVS and CDR2 FQNEAQ. With V trimmed by 1 base and J by 8 bases, 6 bases remained unmatched. This CDR3 spans 16 amino acids. CDR3 coding DNA: TGTGCCAGCAGCTTAGGGCGGGACAGGGGGCGACATGAGCAGTTCTTC. Residues: CASSLGRDRGRHEQFF.

This clone was observed at least ten times. V usage is TRBV9 and J usage is TRBJ2-4; possible D gene TRBD1, 5 bases. Trimming removed 4 bases from V and 6 bases from J, with 32 bases in between. The CDR3 has 20 residues. Germline values: CDR1 SGDLS, CDR2 YYNGEE. DNA of the CDR3: TGTGCCAGCAGCAAAGGCAAGCAAGGGGATACTCTCCCTGTACGAAACATTCAGTACTTC. Translation: CASSKGKQGDTLPVRNIQYF.